The 14 T cell receptor beta chains below come from one sample, sequenced in a study of blood T cells in healthy people across ages. The authors ran a second PCR of about 6 to 12 cycles using a sample-barcoded 5' primer and a J-beta primer mix. Each CDR3 protein gets one entry after TCRdb re-called the 5' RACE reads with MiXCR. Found here are over a million distinct CDR3 sequences, roughly 59% of them singletons; the top ten hold approximately 7%. Sequencing used blood. These TCRs come from a man younger than 35 in good health.

This clonotype was seen just once. The chain is built from TRBV7-9 and TRBJ2-1; no firm D call. Germline V gives CDR1 SEHNR, CDR2 FQNEAQ (reference sequence). The CDR3 sequence is 14 residues long. V shed 4 bases and J shed 7 bases, with 14 bases lying between them. As DNA, the CDR3 is TGTGCCAGCAGCTCAATATGGATGCCGAATGAGCAGTTCTTC. Translation gives CASSSIWMPNEQFF.

The CDR3 nucleotides are TGTGCCACCAGCGACAGGGGACGGTCCTACGAGCAGTACTTC. The encoded protein is CATSDRGRSYEQYF. This chain joins TRBV15 and TRBJ2-5; TRBD1 aligns across 8 bases. TRBJ2-7 matches the DNA end more closely, so the J call is doubtful. The germline CDR1 and CDR2 sequences are LNHNV and YYDKDF (reference sequence). The CDR3 length is 14 residues.

This clonotype was seen a few times. The chain recombines TRBV2 with TRBJ2-3; D gene unclear. The CDR3 is 13 amino acids. V lost 7 bases to trimming and J lost 5 bases, with 13 bases between them. The germline CDR1 and CDR2 sequences are SNHLY and FYNNEI. The CDR3 loop reads CASKVVAQDTQYF. The CDR3 DNA sequence: TGTGCCAGCAAGGTCGTCGCGCAAGATACGCAGTATTTT.

This clonotype was seen just once. The chain is built from TRBV27 and TRBJ2-5; D might be TRBD2 (5 bases). Germline loops: CDR1 MNHEY, CDR2 SMNVEV (reference sequence). The CDR3 totals 14 residues. V was clipped by 4 bases and J by 7 bases, with 16 bases between them. The CDR3 sequence is CASSSLLDLRTQYF. CDR3 nucleotides: TGTGCCAGCAGTTCACTGTTGGACTTAAGGACCCAGTACTTC.

The rearrangement uses TRBV11-2 and TRBJ2-7; weak D call: TRBD2 (6 bases). The CDR3 totals 13 residues. CDR1 is SGHAT, CDR2 FQNNGV, per germline. V shed 5 bases and J shed 4 bases, with 12 bases lying between them. The CDR3 coding sequence is TGTGCCAGCAGCAAAGTCCTAGCGTACGAGCAGTACTTC. As protein: CASSKVLAYEQYF.

The chain carries TRBV12-3 or TRBV12-4 and TRBJ2-4; a weak D match, TRBD1 (6 bases). Trimming took 3 bases from V and 0 from J, leaving 12 bases between them. The CDR3 runs to 16 residues. Here the CDR3 reads CASSFVWGLAKNIQYF. The CDR3 DNA sequence: TGTGCCAGCAGTTTTGTCTGGGGGCTAGCCAAAAACATTCAGTACTTC.

This chain connects TRBV7-9 to TRBJ2-1; possible D gene TRBD1, 5 bases. From germline, CDR1 is SEHNR and CDR2 FQNEAQ (reference sequence). This CDR3 is 17 amino acids long. V lost 1 base and J lost 2, with 15 bases in between. As DNA, the CDR3 is TGTGCCAGCAGCTTAGTAGGTTCGGGCAGGGCCTACAATGAGCAGTTCTTC. Protein product: CASSLVGSGRAYNEQFF. Variable domain in full (rest from reference TRBV7-9 and TRBJ2-1): DTGVSQNPRHKITKRGQNVTFRCDPISEHNRLYWYRQTLGQGPEFLTYFQNEAQLEKSRLLSDRFSAERPKGSFSTLEIQRTEQGDSAMYLCASSLVGSGRAYNEQFFGPGTRLTVL.

This chain connects TRBV11-1 to TRBJ2-7, with D tentatively TRBD2 (6 bases). The ends were cut back, 5 bases at V and 3 bases at J, with 14 bases in the middle. The CDR3 is 14 amino acids. Germline V lookup: CDR1 SGHAT, CDR2 FQDESV (reference sequence). Written as DNA, the CDR3 is TGTGCCAGCAGCCCCCCGGGACTGCACTACGAGCAGTACTTC. It codes for CASSPPGLHYEQYF.

With respect to this clonotype: The conserved phenylalanine or tryptophan is not found at the CDR3 terminus, so this likely reflects a read error. This chain links TRBV20-1 with TRBJ2-7; TRBD1 aligns across 7 bases. The CDR3 contains 13 residues. Germline-derived CDR1 and CDR2 are DFQATT and SNEGSKA (reference sequence). After removal of 3 bases from V and 5 bases from J, the junction contained 7 bases not matched to a gene. DNA for the CDR3: TGCAGTGCTAGGGGGGACAGTAACCACGAGCAGTACTTA. Translating it yields CSARGDSNHEQYL.

The chain employs TRBV27 and TRBJ1-2, with D possibly being TRBD1 (6 bases). From germline, CDR1 is MNHEY and CDR2 SMNVEV (reference sequence). CDR3 length: 13 residues. Deletions cut 4 bases from V and 5 bases from J, with 11 bases between. CDR3 sequence: CASSSRGFYGYTF. CDR3 coding DNA: TGTGCCAGCAGTTCAAGGGGGTTTTATGGCTACACCTTC.

CDR3 bases: TGTGCCATCAGTGAGTCAGGGAATGGCTACACCTTC. Protein: CAISESGNGYTF. The chain employs TRBV10-3 and TRBJ1-2; the D is unclear. CDR1 is ENHRY, CDR2 SYGVKD, per germline. The V end was cut by 0 bases, the J end by 6 bases, with 5 bases between. CDR3 size: 12 residues.

The DNA for the CDR3 is TGTGCCACCAGCAGTCGACTAGCGGGAGTGCTTGAGCAGTTCTTC. The encoded protein is CATSSRLAGVLEQFF. The V gene is TRBV15, the J gene TRBJ2-1; TRBD2 matches 12 bases. V was pared by 3 bases and J by 9 bases, with 6 bases of the junction left unmatched. The CDR3 has 15 residues. Germline V gene sequence: CDR1 LNHNV, CDR2 YYDKDF (reference sequence).

The chain uses TRBV12-3 or TRBV12-4 and TRBJ2-5; a weak D match, TRBD2 (6 bases). V was shortened by 2 bases and J by 11 bases, with 21 bases between the two germline ends. The CDR3 consists of 15 residues. This CDR3 is CASSLLGEAYNEQYF. The CDR3, as DNA: TGTGCCAGCAGTTTATTGGGGGAGGCGTACAATGAGCAGTACTTC.

This clonotype has just a few counts. V and J are TRBV3-1 and TRBJ2-1; D remains unclear. Deletions cut 1 base from V and 6 bases from J, with 10 bases between. The CDR3 runs 14 residues. Per germline, CDR1 LGHDT and CDR2 YNNKEL (reference sequence). The CDR3 protein is CASSQVLERNEQFF. The CDR3 DNA sequence: TGTGCCAGCAGCCAAGTACTCGAACGCAATGAGCAGTTCTTC.